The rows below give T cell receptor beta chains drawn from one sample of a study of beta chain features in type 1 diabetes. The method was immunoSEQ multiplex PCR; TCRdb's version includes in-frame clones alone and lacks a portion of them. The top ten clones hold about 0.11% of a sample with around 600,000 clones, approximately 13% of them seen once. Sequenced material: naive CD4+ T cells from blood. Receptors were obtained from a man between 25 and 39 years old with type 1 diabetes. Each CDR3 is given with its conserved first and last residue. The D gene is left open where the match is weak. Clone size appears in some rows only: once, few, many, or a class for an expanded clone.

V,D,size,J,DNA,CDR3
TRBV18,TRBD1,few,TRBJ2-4,TGTGCCAGCTCACTTGACAGGGGCTTCATTCAGTACTTC,CASSLDRGFIQYF
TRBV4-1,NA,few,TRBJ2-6,TGCGCCAGCAGCCAAGCCGGACAGTTTAACTCTGGGGCCAACGTCCTGACTTTC,CASSQAGQFNSGANVLTF
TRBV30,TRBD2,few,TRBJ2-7,TGTGCCTGGAGGTCACTAGCGAACTACGAGCAGTACTTC,CAWRSLANYEQYF
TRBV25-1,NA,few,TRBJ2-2,TGTGCCAGCAACTCCTTCGGGGAGCTGTTTTTT,CASNSFGELFF
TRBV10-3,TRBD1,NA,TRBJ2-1,TGTGCCATCAGGGAGGACAGGGGTCCCCACAATGAGCAGTTCTTC,CAIREDRGPHNEQFF
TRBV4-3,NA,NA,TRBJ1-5,TGCGCCAGCAGCCAAGAACTCTCCAGAGATAGCAATCAGCCCCAGCATTTT,CASSQELSRDSNQPQHF
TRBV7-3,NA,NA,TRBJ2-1,TGTGCCAGCAGCCCGGACTACTCCTACAATGAGCAGTTCTTC,CASSPDYSYNEQFF
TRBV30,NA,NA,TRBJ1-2,TGTGCCTGGAGTGGACAGTTGGTCTATGGCTACACCTTC,CAWSGQLVYGYTF
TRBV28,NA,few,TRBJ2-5,TGTGCCAGCAGAGAGAACGGAGAGACCCAGTACTTC,CASRENGETQYF
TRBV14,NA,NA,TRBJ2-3,TGTGCCAGCAGCGATGGACTGGCCCGCACAGATACGCAGTATTTT,CASSDGLARTDTQYF
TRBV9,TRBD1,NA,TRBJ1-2,TGTGCCAGCAAGAGATCCGGGACAGGGTCGTGGGGCTACACCTTC,CASKRSGTGSWGYTF
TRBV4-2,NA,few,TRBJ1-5,TGTGCCAGCAGCCAAGATGGGGCCAGACAACAGCCCCAGCATTTT,CASSQDGARQQPQHF
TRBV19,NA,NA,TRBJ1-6,TGTGCCACCTCAGTAGGCGGACAGTATTATAATTCACCCCTCCACTTT,CATSVGGQYYNSPLHF
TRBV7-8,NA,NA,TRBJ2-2,TGTGCCAGCAGCCGTCCATCACAGGGCAACACCGGGGAGCTGTTTTTT,CASSRPSQGNTGELFF
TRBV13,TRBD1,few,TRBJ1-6,TGTGCCAGCAGCTTAATCTCGACAGGGCTATTAAATTCACCCCTCCACTTT,CASSLISTGLLNSPLHF
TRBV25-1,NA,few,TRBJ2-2,TGTGCCAGCAGCCCAGGGCCCGGCGACACCGGGGAGCTGTTTTTT,CASSPGPGDTGELFF
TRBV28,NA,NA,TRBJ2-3,TGTGCCAGCAGTTTATCTGGCACAGATACGCAGTATTTT,CASSLSGTDTQYF
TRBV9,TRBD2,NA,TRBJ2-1,TGTGCCAGCAGCGTAGCTTCGCTAGCGGGGGGGCAATACTCCTACAATGAGCAGTTCTTC,CASSVASLAGGQYSYNEQFF
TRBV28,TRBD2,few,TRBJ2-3,TGTGCCAGCAGCCTTAGCGGGGCAAACACAGATACGCAGTATTTT,CASSLSGANTDTQYF
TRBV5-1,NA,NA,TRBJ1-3,TGCGCCAGCAGATTCGGGGGAAGAGAAGGAAACACCATATATTTT,CASRFGGREGNTIYF
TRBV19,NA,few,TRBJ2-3,TGTGCCAGTAGTATAGGGGGGACCCGCACAGATACGCAGTATTTT,CASSIGGTRTDTQYF
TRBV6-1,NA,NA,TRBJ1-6,TGTGCCAGCAGTGAAGTCCAGACACGAAATTCACCCCTCCACTTT,CASSEVQTRNSPLHF
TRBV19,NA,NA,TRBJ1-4,TGTGCCAGTAGCGAACGTACGGGGGAACTGTTTTTT,CASSERTGELFF
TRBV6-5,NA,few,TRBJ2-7,TGTGCCAGCAGTAAACAGCGGCCGGACGAGCAGTACTTC,CASSKQRPDEQYF
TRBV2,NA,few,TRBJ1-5,TGTGCCAGCACTGAGAGGATTCAGGGGCCCCAGCATTTT,CASTERIQGPQHF
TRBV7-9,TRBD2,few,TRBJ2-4,TGTGCCAGCAGCTTATACGAGGGGACTACATCTAACATTCAGTACTTC,CASSLYEGTTSNIQYF
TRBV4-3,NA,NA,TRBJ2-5,TGCGCCAGCAGCCTTTCCTCTGGTGAGACCCAGTACTTC,CASSLSSGETQYF
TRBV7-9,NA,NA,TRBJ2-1,TGTGCCAGCAGCCGGGACTTCTCCTACAATGAGCAGTTCTTC,CASSRDFSYNEQFF
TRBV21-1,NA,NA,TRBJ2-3,TGTGCCAGCAGCACCCTCTACCCAAACCTAGCGGGGGCCCCAGATACGCAGTATTTT,CASSTLYPNLAGAPDTQYF
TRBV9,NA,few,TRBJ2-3,TGTGCCAGCAGCGTAGTAGCGTCGGAGGCAGATACGCAGTATTTT,CASSVVASEADTQYF
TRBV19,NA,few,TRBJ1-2,TGTGCCAGTAGTATTACGGATCCCGCTAACTATGGCTACACCTTC,CASSITDPANYGYTF
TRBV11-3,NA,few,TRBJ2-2,TGTGCCAGCAGCTTCCCGGGGCGTGACACCGGGGAGCTGTTTTTT,CASSFPGRDTGELFF
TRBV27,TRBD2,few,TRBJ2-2,TGTGCCAGCAGTTTTGGAGGGTCGGGGGGGCTGGGCGGGGAGCTGTTTTTT,CASSFGGSGGLGGELFF
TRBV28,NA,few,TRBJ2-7,TGTGCCAGCAATGCCAGGGGCTACGAGCAGTACTTC,CASNARGYEQYF
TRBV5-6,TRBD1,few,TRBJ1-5,TGTGCCAGCAGCTTGAACAGGGGCACCCCGATTGACAATCAGCCCCAGCATTTT,CASSLNRGTPIDNQPQHF
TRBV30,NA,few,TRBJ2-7,TGTGCCTGGAGACTCAGGGGGGGAACCTACGAGCAGTACTTC,CAWRLRGGTYEQYF
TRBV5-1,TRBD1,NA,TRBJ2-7,TGCGCCAGCAGCCACGGACAGGTAACCTACGAGCAGTACTTC,CASSHGQVTYEQYF
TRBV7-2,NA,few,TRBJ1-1,TGTGCCAGCACCCCAGGCCGAACTGAAGCTTTCTTT,CASTPGRTEAFF
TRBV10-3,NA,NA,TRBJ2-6,TGTGCCATCAGTGAGCCTAAGGCTGGGTCTGGGGCCAACGTCCTGACTTTC,CAISEPKAGSGANVLTF
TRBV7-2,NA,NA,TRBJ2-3,TGTGCCAGCAGCCTGAATGGGGGCACAGATACGCAGTATTTT,CASSLNGGTDTQYF
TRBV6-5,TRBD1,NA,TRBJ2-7,TGTGCCAGCAGTTATAGTAGACAGGGTGGCGTTGAGCAGTACTTC,CASSYSRQGGVEQYF
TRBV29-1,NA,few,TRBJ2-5,TGCAGCGTTGCCGGGACAACGTACCAAGAGACCCAGTACTTC,CSVAGTTYQETQYF
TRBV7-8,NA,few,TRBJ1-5,TGTGCCAGCAGCTTAGGGGACGCGCCCCAGCATTTT,CASSLGDAPQHF
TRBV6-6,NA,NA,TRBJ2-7,TGTGCCAGCAGTCCCAGACCAGTAGAGCAGTACTTC,CASSPRPVEQYF
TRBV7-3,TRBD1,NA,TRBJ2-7,TGTGCCAGCAGCTTAACCGGGACAGGGGGCTACGAGCAGTACTTC,CASSLTGTGGYEQYF
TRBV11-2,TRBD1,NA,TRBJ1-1,TGTGCCAGCAGTAGGACAGGGAGCGGGAACACTGAAGCTTTCTTT,CASSRTGSGNTEAFF
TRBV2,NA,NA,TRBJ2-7,TGTGCCAGCAGCGTTGGGGGGATGATGTCCTACGAGCAGTACTTC,CASSVGGMMSYEQYF
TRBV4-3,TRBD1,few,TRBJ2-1,TGCGCCAGCAGCCAAGAAAGGACAGGGGATGAGCAGTTCTTC,CASSQERTGDEQFF
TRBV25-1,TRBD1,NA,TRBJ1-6,TGTGCCAGCAGGGGACAGGTAGATTCACCCCTCCACTTT,CASRGQVDSPLHF
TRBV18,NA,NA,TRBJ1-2,TGTGCCAGCTCACCACCGTCAATTGCTGAGGGCGGTGGCTACACCTTC,CASSPPSIAEGGGYTF
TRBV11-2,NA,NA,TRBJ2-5,TGTGCCAGCAGCTCCGGGGACGGCCGAGAAGCCCAGTACTTC,CASSSGDGREAQYF
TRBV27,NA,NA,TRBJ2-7,TGTGCCAGCAGAGCGTCAGGGGGACTCGAGCAGTACTTC,CASRASGGLEQYF
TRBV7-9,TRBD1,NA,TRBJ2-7,TGTGCCAGCAGCTTAGAAGTAACAGGGGCGTCCTACGAGCAGTACTTC,CASSLEVTGASYEQYF